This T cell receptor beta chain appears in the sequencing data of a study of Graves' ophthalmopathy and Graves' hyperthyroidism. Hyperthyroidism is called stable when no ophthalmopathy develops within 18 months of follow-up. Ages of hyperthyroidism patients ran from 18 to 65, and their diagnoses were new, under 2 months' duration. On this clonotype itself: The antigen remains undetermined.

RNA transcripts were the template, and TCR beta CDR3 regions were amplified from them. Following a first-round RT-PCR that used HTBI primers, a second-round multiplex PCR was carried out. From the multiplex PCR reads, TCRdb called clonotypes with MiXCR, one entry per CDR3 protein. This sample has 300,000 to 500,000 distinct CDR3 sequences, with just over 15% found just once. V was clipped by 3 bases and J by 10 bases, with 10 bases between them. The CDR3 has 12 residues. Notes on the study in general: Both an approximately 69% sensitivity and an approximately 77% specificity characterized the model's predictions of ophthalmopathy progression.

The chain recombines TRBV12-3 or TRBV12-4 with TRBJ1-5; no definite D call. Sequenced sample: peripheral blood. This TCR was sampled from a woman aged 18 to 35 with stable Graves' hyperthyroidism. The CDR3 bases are TGTGCCAGCAGTTTGGGTAGGGAACCCCAGCATTTT. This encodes CASSLGREPQHF.